This T cell receptor (beta chain) derives from a study of CD8 T cells in ankylosing spondylitis. Regarding the study as a whole: It was reported that disease-linked clones were significantly enriched in matched ankylosing spondylitis synovial fluid. Peripheral blood samples showed relatively rare disease-linked clones, and these clones were CD8+. Seemingly distinctive of ankylosing spondylitis blood was a TCR beta motif formed by eight highly homologous variants. In the blood and synovial fluid of reactive arthritis, some motif variants had been previously reported.

TCRdb reanalysed the 5' RACE reads using MiXCR and keeps one entry per CDR3 protein. The sample shows some 340,000 distinct CDR3 sequences, over 12% of them seen only once. Germline trimming cut 4 bases from V and 2 bases from J; bases unmatched to any gene: 5. The CDR3 sequence is 14 residues long. Germline V gene sequence: CDR1 SGHDT, CDR2 YYEEEE. Regarding this clonotype: What it binds is unknown.

This TCR derives from a male donor with ankylosing spondylitis or in good health (not recorded which). Sequenced input: blood, either unsorted or a sorted T cell fraction (not recorded which). The V call is TRBV5-6, the J call TRBJ2-7; 8 bases are shared with TRBD1. CDR3 bases: TGTGCCAGCAGCGTGGGACAGGTTCCCTACGAGCAGTACTTC. It specifies CASSVGQVPYEQYF.